This is a list of T cell receptor beta chains from one sample in a study of blood T cell repertoires in COVID-19. Some clones are missing from TCRdb's copy, which holds only in-frame ones; the method was immunoSEQ multiplex PCR. The sample has about 50,000 clones, approximately 91% seen once. The sample was peripheral blood. The receptors come from a human donor in a cohort sampled during active COVID-19. CDR3s include the opening cysteine and the closing phenylalanine or tryptophan. The D gene is left open where the match is weak. Clone size is given for some rows only: seen once, a few or many times, or a class if the clone is expanded.

TGTGCCAGTAGCCCCGACAGGGTGAACGGAAACACCATATATTTT | CASSPDRVNGNTIYF | TRBD1 | TRBJ1-3 | 15 | - | TRBV19
TGTGCCAGTAGCATCGGTTACAATGAGCAGTTCTTC | CASSIGYNEQFF | - | TRBJ2-1 | 12 | - | TRBV19
TGTGCCAGTAGTATAGGGGGGACTAGCGGGAAGAATGAGCAGTTCTTC | CASSIGGTSGKNEQFF | TRBD2 | TRBJ2-1 | 16 | - | TRBV19
TGTGCCAGTAGTTGGACTAGCGGGAGTCGGGAGACCCAGTACTTC | CASSWTSGSRETQYF | TRBD2 | TRBJ2-5 | 15 | - | TRBV19
TGTGCCAGCAGCTCTCGAGGACTAGCGAATGGGGCAGATACGCAGTATTTT | CASSSRGLANGADTQYF | TRBD2 | TRBJ2-3 | 17 | - | TRBV11-3
TGTGCCAGCGCGGAAAACTACGATAGCAATCAGCCCCAGCATTTT | CASAENYDSNQPQHF | - | TRBJ1-5 | 15 | - | TRBV6-5
TGTGCCTGGAGTGCCGGGACAGGGGGCATGGATGAGCAGTTCTTC | CAWSAGTGGMDEQFF | TRBD1 | TRBJ2-1 | 15 | - | TRBV30
TGTGCCAGCAGTGAAGGTGGGGCCAATGAGCAGTTCTTC | CASSEGGANEQFF | - | TRBJ2-1 | 13 | - | TRBV25-1
TGTGCCAGCAGGGGGGATACAGGGGGCAACACAGATACGCAGTATTTT | CASRGDTGGNTDTQYF | TRBD1 | TRBJ2-3 | 16 | - | TRBV27
TGTGCCAGCAGCCGACAGGGTCCCTACGAGCAGTACTTC | CASSRQGPYEQYF | TRBD1 | TRBJ2-7 | 13 | - | TRBV4-2
TGTGCCAGCAGTGAACTAGCGGGGGGGCAGGGGGAGACCCAGTACTTC | CASSELAGGQGETQYF | TRBD2 | TRBJ2-5 | 16 | - | TRBV6-1
TGTGCCAGTAGTAACCGGGGAGGGACTAATGAAAAACTGTTTTTT | CASSNRGGTNEKLFF | - | TRBJ1-4 | 15 | - | TRBV19
TGTGCCAGCAGCGTAGGCTTAGGGGGCGGAGAAAAACTGTTTTTT | CASSVGLGGGEKLFF | TRBD1 | TRBJ1-4 | 15 | - | TRBV9
TGTGCCAGCAGCTCCTACTCTACAGTAGAAGAGCAGTACTTC | CASSSYSTVEEQYF | - | TRBJ2-7 | 14 | - | TRBV4-2
TGCGCCAGCAGCACGGGACAGCAACAAGAGACCCAGTACTTC | CASSTGQQQETQYF | TRBD1 | TRBJ2-5 | 14 | - | TRBV5-1
TGTGCCAGCAGCGTAGGGGGGACACGGAACACTGAAGCTTTCTTT | CASSVGGTRNTEAFF | - | TRBJ1-1 | 15 | - | TRBV9
TGCGCCAGCAGCCAAGTGGCAGGGGGCCAAGAGACCCAGTACTTC | CASSQVAGGQETQYF | TRBD1 | TRBJ2-5 | 15 | - | TRBV4-1
TGTGCCAGTAGTATGGAAGCGGGGGGGCATCAGACCCAGTACTTC | CASSMEAGGHQTQYF | TRBD2 | TRBJ2-5 | 15 | few | TRBV19
TGTGCCAGCAATGAAAGACAGGGGCCCGGGGAGCTGTTTTTT | CASNERQGPGELFF | TRBD1 | TRBJ2-2 | 14 | - | TRBV28
TGTGCCAGCAGCTTAGGACTAGTTGGCGAGCAGTTCTTC | CASSLGLVGEQFF | - | TRBJ2-1 | 13 | - | TRBV7-2
TGTGCCTGGAGTGATCGGGGGGCCCCTATTAGCAATCAGCCCCAGCATTTT | CAWSDRGAPISNQPQHF | - | TRBJ1-5 | 17 | - | TRBV30
TGTGCCAGCAGCTTAACGGGGACTAGCGGGAATGGTGGTGAGCAGTTCTTC | CASSLTGTSGNGGEQFF | TRBD2 | TRBJ2-1 | 17 | - | TRBV7-3
TGTGCCAGCAGCCATGTCGGTCAGGGGTACATTCAGTACTTC | CASSHVGQGYIQYF | - | TRBJ2-4 | 14 | - | TRBV14
TGTGCCAGCAGCTTGGAGGGCGGGCCTAGCACAGATACGCAGTATTTT | CASSLEGGPSTDTQYF | - | TRBJ2-3 | 16 | - | TRBV5-4
TGCGCCAGCAGCCCCTTGGGACAGGGGCCCAACACCGGGGAGCTGTTTTTT | CASSPLGQGPNTGELFF | TRBD1 | TRBJ2-2 | 17 | once | TRBV4-1
TGTGCCAGCAGCCCCGACAGGGAACGGGATACGCAGTATTTT | CASSPDRERDTQYF | TRBD1 | TRBJ2-3 | 14 | - | TRBV11-3
TGTGCCAGCAGCCCAGAGTGGGGGCGCGGGAACACTGAAGCTTTCTTT | CASSPEWGRGNTEAFF | - | TRBJ1-1 | 16 | - | TRBV28
TGTGCCAGCAGCCAATCCCGAGGCTTCGGCACAGATACGCAGTATTTT | CASSQSRGFGTDTQYF | - | TRBJ2-3 | 16 | - | TRBV3-1/TRBV3-2
TGTGCCAGCAGTGAAGCGAGGGCCAGGGGTAATGGCTACACCTTC | CASSEARARGNGYTF | - | TRBJ1-2 | 15 | - | TRBV2
TGTGCCAGCAGCCGGGACAAGCCTACCGGGGAGCTGTTTTTT | CASSRDKPTGELFF | - | TRBJ2-2 | 14 | - | TRBV3-1/TRBV3-2
TGCGCCAGCAGAAGACAAGCGGGAGTAAATACGCAGTATTTT | CASRRQAGVNTQYF | TRBD2 | TRBJ2-3 | 14 | - | TRBV5-1
TGTGCCAGCAGTGATGGGGGACAGGGAGGCGATACGCAGTATTTT | CASSDGGQGGDTQYF | TRBD1 | TRBJ2-3 | 15 | - | TRBV6-4
TGTGCCAGCAGTATTACGGGAGGTCTCTACGAGCAGTTCTTC | CASSITGGLYEQFF | TRBD2 | TRBJ2-1 | 14 | - | TRBV6-2/TRBV6-3
TGTGCCAGCAGTCCAGGGACAGGGCGGAATCAGCCCCAGCATTTT | CASSPGTGRNQPQHF | TRBD1 | TRBJ1-5 | 15 | - | TRBV6-5
TGTGCCAGTAGTACCGGACAGGGAACCAAAAACATTCAGTACTTC | CASSTGQGTKNIQYF | TRBD1 | TRBJ2-4 | 15 | few | TRBV19
TGTGCCAGCAGCTCAGGGTACAACACCGGGGAGCTGTTTTTT | CASSSGYNTGELFF | - | TRBJ2-2 | 14 | - | TRBV7-3
TGTGCCTGCCGGAGGGCAGGGGGCGCAGATGGCTACACCTTC | CACRRAGGADGYTF | TRBD1 | TRBJ1-2 | 14 | - | TRBV30
TGTGCCAGTAGGGGGACAGGACGCTCCGTCAATGAGCAGTTCTTC | CASRGTGRSVNEQFF | TRBD1 | TRBJ2-1 | 15 | - | TRBV19
TGTGCCAGCTCACCTCGGACAGGGGAGGCAGATACGCAGTATTTT | CASSPRTGEADTQYF | TRBD1 | TRBJ2-3 | 15 | - | TRBV18
TGTGCCAGCAGTGACGGTCAGGGGGCGCGGAGCAATCAGCCCCAGCATTTT | CASSDGQGARSNQPQHF | TRBD1 | TRBJ1-5 | 17 | - | TRBV25-1
TGTGCCAGCAGCTTAAGGCAGGGGGATTACTATGGCTACACCTTC | CASSLRQGDYYGYTF | TRBD1 | TRBJ1-2 | 15 | - | TRBV5-6
TGTGCCAGCAGCTACAGGCTCCGAAGAGAGACCCAGTACTTC | CASSYRLRRETQYF | - | TRBJ2-5 | 14 | - | TRBV7-2
TGTGCCAGCAGTCGGGTTTCCACCTACAATGAGCAGTTCTTC | CASSRVSTYNEQFF | - | TRBJ2-1 | 14 | few | TRBV2
TGTGCCAGCAGTGGCGTGGGGAGCTCCTACGAGCAGTACTTC | CASSGVGSSYEQYF | - | TRBJ2-7 | 14 | - | TRBV6-2/TRBV6-3
TGTGCCAGCAGCAAAGCTCCCGAGGGGGCTTGCAATCAGCCCCAGCATTTT | CASSKAPEGACNQPQHF | - | TRBJ1-5 | 17 | - | TRBV21-1
TGCAGCGTTGATCAAGCGGGGGTTAGAGATACGCAGTATTTT | CSVDQAGVRDTQYF | TRBD2 | TRBJ2-3 | 14 | - | TRBV29-1
TGTGCCAGCAGCATGGGCAGGGGTCTCTTCACAGATACGCAGTATTTT | CASSMGRGLFTDTQYF | - | TRBJ2-3 | 16 | - | TRBV7-8
TGCGCCAGCAGCTTGGATCCTCCCGGGGCGGGGGCAACTAATGAAAAACTGTTTTTT | CASSLDPPGAGATNEKLFF | - | TRBJ1-4 | 19 | - | TRBV5-1
TGTGCCATCAGTGATAGGGACAGGGCTAAGGTGGGGCAAGAGACCCAGTACTTC | CAISDRDRAKVGQETQYF | TRBD1 | TRBJ2-5 | 18 | - | TRBV10-3
TGTGCCAGTACGGACAGGGTACCGAACACTGAAGCTTTCTTT | CASTDRVPNTEAFF | TRBD1 | TRBJ1-1 | 14 | - | TRBV19
TGTGCCAGCAGCTTCCGCGGGGGGGCGGTAAAGAGTGAGCAGTTCTTC | CASSFRGGAVKSEQFF | TRBD2 | TRBJ2-1 | 16 | - | TRBV7-2
TGTGCCAGCAGTGCCCTCCAGGGCTATAATTCACCCCTCCACTTT | CASSALQGYNSPLHF | - | TRBJ1-6 | 15 | - | TRBV6-4
TGTGCCAGCAGTCAGTCCTACTTACTAGCGGGAGGAGGACACCAAGAGACCCAGTACTTC | CASSQSYLLAGGGHQETQYF | TRBD2 | TRBJ2-5 | 20 | - | TRBV27